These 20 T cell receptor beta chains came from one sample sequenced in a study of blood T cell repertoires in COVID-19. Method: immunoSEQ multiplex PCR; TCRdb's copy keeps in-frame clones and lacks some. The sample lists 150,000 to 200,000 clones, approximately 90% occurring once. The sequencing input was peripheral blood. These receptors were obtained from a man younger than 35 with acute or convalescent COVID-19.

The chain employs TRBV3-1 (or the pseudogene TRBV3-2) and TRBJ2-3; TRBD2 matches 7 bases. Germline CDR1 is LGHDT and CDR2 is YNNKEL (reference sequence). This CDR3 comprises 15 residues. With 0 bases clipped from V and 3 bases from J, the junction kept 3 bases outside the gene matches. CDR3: CASSQDPAGTDTQYF. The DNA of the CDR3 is TGTGCCAGCAGCCAAGACCCAGCGGGAACAGATACGCAGTATTTT.

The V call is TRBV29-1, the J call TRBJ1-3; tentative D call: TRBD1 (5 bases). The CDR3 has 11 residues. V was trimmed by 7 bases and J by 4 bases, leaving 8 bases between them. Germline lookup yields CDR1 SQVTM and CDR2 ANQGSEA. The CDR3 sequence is CSATGGNTIYF. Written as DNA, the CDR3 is TGCAGCGCTACAGGAGGAAACACCATATATTTT.

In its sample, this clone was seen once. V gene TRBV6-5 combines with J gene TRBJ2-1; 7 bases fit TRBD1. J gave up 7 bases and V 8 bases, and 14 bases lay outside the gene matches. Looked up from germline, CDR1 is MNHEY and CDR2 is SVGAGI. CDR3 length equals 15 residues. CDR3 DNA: TGTGCCAGCGGTAACCAAGACAGGGTGGCTAATGAGCAGTTCTTC. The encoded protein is CASGNQDRVANEQFF.

In DNA form, the CDR3 reads TGTGCCAGCAGTCCCGGACAGGGGTCCTACGAGCAGTACTTC. Translated: CASSPGQGSYEQYF. The chain employs TRBV3-1 (or the pseudogene TRBV3-2) and TRBJ2-7; 9 bases match TRBD1. V lost 6 bases, J lost 1 base, and 4 bases stayed unmatched. The germline V gene encodes CDR1 LGHDT and CDR2 YNNKEL (reference sequence). This CDR3 spans 14 amino acids.

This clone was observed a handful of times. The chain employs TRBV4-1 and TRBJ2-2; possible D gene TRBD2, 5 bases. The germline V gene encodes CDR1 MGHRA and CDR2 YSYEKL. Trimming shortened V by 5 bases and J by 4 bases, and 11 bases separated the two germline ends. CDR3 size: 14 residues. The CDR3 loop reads CASSGRLSTGELFF. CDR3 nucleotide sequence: TGCGCCAGCAGCGGTAGACTATCCACCGGGGAGCTGTTTTTT.

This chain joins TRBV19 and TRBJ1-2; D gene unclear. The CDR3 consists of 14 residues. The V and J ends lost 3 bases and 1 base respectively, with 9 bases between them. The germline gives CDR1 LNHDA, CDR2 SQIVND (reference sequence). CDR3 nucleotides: TGTGCCAGTAGTATCGGCGCGGGTAACTATGGCTACACCTTC. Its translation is CASSIGAGNYGYTF.

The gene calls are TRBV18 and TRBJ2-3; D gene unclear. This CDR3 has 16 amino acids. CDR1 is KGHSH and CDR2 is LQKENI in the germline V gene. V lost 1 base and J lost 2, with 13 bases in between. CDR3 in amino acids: CASSPRQAGYTDTQYF. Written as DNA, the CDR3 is TGTGCCAGCTCACCACGGCAGGCTGGATACACAGATACGCAGTATTTT.

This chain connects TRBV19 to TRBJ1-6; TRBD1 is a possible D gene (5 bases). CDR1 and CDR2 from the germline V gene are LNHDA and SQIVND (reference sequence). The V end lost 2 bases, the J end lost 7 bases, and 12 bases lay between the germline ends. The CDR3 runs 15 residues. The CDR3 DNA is TGTGCCAGTAGTATATCGAAGGGGAAGAATTCACCCCTCCACTTT. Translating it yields CASSISKGKNSPLHF.

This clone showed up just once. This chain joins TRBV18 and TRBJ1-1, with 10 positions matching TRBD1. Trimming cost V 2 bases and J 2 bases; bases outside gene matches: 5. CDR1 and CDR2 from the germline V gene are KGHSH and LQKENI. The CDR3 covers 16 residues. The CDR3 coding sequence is TGTGCCAGCTCACCAACCTGGGACAGGGGAAACACTGAAGCTTTCTTT. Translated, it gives CASSPTWDRGNTEAFF.

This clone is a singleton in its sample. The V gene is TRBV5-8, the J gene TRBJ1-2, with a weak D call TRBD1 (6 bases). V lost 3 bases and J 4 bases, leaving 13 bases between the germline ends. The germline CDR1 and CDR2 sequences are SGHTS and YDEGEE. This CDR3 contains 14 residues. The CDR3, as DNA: TGTGCCAGCAGCTGGAGACAGGCGATCTATGGCTACACCTTC. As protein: CASSWRQAIYGYTF.

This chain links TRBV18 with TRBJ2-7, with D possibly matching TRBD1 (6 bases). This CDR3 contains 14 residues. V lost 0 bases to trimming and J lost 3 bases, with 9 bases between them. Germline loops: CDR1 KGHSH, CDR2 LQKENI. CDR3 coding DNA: TGTGCCAGCTCACCACCGAACAGGGTCTACGAGCAGTACTTC. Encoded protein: CASSPPNRVYEQYF.

In DNA, the CDR3 is TGTGCCAGCAGCGTAGAACAGGGGGAAGTCTATGGCTACACCTTC. Its protein is CASSVEQGEVYGYTF. This chain joins TRBV9 and TRBJ1-2, with 8 bases lining up with TRBD1. This CDR3 comprises 15 residues. The junction had 5 bases not matched to a gene; V was cut back by 0 bases and J by 4 bases. Germline assignment: CDR1 SGDLS and CDR2 YYNGEE.

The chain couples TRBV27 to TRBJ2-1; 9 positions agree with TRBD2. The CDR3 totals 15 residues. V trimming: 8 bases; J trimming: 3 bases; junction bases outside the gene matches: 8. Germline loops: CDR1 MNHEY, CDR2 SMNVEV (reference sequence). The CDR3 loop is CASGVGGGVYNEQFF. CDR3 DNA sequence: TGTGCCAGCGGGGTCGGCGGGGGGGTCTACAATGAGCAGTTCTTC.

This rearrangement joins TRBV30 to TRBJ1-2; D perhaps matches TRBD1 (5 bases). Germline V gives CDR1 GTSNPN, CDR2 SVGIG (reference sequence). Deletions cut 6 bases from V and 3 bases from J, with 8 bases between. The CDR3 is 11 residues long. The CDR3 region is CACSGYYGYTF. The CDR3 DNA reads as TGTGCCTGCTCAGGGTACTATGGCTACACCTTC.

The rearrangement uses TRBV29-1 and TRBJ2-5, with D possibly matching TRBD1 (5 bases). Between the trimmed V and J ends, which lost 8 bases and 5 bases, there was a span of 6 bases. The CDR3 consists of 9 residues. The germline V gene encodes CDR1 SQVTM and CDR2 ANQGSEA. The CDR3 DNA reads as TGCAGCCCAGGGGAGACCCAGTACTTC. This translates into CSPGETQYF.

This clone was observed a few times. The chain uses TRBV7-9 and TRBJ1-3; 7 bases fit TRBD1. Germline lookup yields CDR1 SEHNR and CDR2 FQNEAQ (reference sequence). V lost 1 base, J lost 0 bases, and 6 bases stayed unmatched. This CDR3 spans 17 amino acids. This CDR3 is CASSLEGQVNSGNTIYF. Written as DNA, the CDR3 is TGTGCCAGCAGCTTAGAAGGACAGGTTAACTCTGGAAACACCATATATTTT.

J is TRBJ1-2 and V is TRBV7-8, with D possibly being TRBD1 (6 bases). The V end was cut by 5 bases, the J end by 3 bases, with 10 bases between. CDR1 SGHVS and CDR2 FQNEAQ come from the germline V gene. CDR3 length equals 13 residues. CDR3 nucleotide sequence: TGTGCCAGCAGCCCCAGGACAGACTATGGCTACACCTTC. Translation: CASSPRTDYGYTF.

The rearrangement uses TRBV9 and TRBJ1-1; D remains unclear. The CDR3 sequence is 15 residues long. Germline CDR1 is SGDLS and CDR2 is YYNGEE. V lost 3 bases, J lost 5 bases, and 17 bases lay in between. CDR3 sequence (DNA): TGTGCCAGCAGCGCGGAGGGCAAAACGGGGACTGAAGCTTTCTTT. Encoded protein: CASSAEGKTGTEAFF.

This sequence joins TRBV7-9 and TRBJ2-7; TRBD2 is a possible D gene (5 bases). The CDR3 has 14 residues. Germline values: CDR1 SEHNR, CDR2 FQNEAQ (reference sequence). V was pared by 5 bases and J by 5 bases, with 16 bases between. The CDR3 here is CASSPLTGMDEQYF. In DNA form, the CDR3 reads TGTGCCAGCAGCCCTCTGACCGGGATGGACGAGCAGTACTTC. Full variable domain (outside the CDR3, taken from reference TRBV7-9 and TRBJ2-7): DTGVSQNPRHKITKRGQNVTFRCDPISEHNRLYWYRQTLGQGPEFLTYFQNEAQLEKSRLLSDRFSAERPKGSFSTLEIQRTEQGDSAMYLCASSPLTGMDEQYFGPGTRLTVT.

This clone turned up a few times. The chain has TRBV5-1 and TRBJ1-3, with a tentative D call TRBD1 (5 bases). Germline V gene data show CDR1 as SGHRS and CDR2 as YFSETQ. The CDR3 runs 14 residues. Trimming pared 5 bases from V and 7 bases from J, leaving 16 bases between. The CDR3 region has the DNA TGCGCCAGCAGGCCCTCGGGGGAAAGGAACACCATATATTTT. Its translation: CASRPSGERNTIYF.